The 6 T cell receptor beta chains below come from one sample, sequenced in a study of cytomegalovirus exposure and HLA in healthy donors. Measured with immunoSEQ multiplex PCR; TCRdb has only the in-frame clones, and not every one. This table holds roughly 120,000 clones, 85% to 90% found once. The sequencing input was PBMCs. The receptor source for this set is a woman aged 25 to 39 in good health and CMV-seropositive.

The rearrangement joins TRBV11-2 to TRBJ2-2; a possible D gene is TRBD1 (6 bases). CDR3 length equals 16 residues. Per germline, CDR1 SGHAT and CDR2 FQNNGV. The V end was cut by 1 base, the J end by 0 bases, with 9 bases between. The CDR3 sequence: CASSLGTVPNTGELFF. CDR3 nucleotides: TGTGCCAGCAGCTTAGGGACAGTACCGAACACCGGGGAGCTGTTTTTT.

The chain recombines TRBV18 with TRBJ1-4; D is perhaps TRBD1 (5 bases). V gave up 8 bases and J gave up 2 bases, with 15 bases separating them. The CDR3 has 15 amino acids. From germline, CDR1 is KGHSH and CDR2 LQKENI. The CDR3 sequence is CASAPQGLTNEKLFF. CDR3 nucleotides: TGTGCCAGCGCCCCCCAGGGATTGACTAATGAAAAACTGTTTTTT.

V is TRBV6-5 and J is TRBJ1-6, with D tentatively TRBD1 (6 bases). The CDR3 length is 15 residues. Trimming took 0 bases from V and 9 from J, leaving 12 bases between them. Germline V CDR1 and CDR2: MNHEY, SVGAGI. CDR3 coding DNA: TGTGCCAGCAGTTACTCGGACAGTATCGGTTCACCCCTCCACTTT. It is translated as CASSYSDSIGSPLHF.

The chain combines TRBV20-1 with TRBJ2-3; the D gene is possibly TRBD2 (5 bases). From germline, CDR1 is DFQATT and CDR2 SNEGSKA (reference sequence). Trimming shortened V by 7 bases and J by 6 bases, and 11 bases separated the two germline ends. The CDR3 runs to 11 residues. For the CDR3, the DNA is TGCAGTGTTCTAGCAGCCGATACGCAGTATTTT. Translating gives CSVLAADTQYF.

The chain uses TRBV7-9 and TRBJ1-1; no clear D. Germline CDR1 SEHNR, CDR2 FQNEAQ (reference sequence). Between the trimmed V and J ends, which lost 11 bases and 2 bases, there was a span of 9 bases. The CDR3 extends over 11 amino acids. CDR3 DNA sequence: TGTGCCCTAAGCTTAAACACTGAAGCTTTCTTT. Its translation: CALSLNTEAFF.

The chain has TRBV7-2 and TRBJ2-1; D is perhaps TRBD2 (5 bases). CDR3 size: 16 residues. Germline CDR1 reads SGHTA; CDR2 reads FQGNSA. The V gene lost 4 bases and the J gene lost 0 bases, with 13 bases spanning the gap. CDR3 sequence (DNA): TGTGCCAGCAGCTATACCGGTGGGAGCTCCTACAATGAGCAGTTCTTC. Its protein is CASSYTGGSSYNEQFF.